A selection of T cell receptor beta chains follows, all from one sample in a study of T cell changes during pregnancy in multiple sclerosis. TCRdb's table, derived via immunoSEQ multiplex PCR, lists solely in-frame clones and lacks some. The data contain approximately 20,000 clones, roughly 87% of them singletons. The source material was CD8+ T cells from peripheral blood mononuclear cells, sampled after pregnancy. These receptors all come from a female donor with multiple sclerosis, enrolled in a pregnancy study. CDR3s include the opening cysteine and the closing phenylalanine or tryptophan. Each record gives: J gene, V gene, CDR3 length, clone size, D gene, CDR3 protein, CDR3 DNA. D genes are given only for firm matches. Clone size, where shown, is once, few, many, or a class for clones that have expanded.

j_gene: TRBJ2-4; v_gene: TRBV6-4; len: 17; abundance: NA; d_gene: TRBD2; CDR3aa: CASSEGGRDLAKNIQYF; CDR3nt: TGTGCCAGCAGTGAAGGCGGGAGAGATCTAGCCAAAAACATTCAGTACTTC
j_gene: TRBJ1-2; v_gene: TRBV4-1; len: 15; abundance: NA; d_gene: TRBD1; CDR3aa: CASSQNTGGAGGYTF; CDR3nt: TGCGCCAGCAGCCAGAATACAGGGGGCGCTGGGGGCTACACCTTC
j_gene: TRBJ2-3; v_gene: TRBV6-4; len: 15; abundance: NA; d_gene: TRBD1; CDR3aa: CASSLGTGGSDTQYF; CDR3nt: TGTGCCAGCAGCCTCGGGACAGGGGGGTCAGATACGCAGTATTTT
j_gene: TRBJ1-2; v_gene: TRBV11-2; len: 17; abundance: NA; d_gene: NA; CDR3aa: CASSLESRGSQNYGYTF; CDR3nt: TGTGCCAGCAGCTTAGAGAGTAGGGGCAGTCAAAACTATGGCTACACCTTC
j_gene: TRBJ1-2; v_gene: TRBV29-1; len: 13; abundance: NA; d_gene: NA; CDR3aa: CSVEFAGNYGYTF; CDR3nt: TGCAGCGTTGAATTTGCAGGAAACTATGGCTACACCTTC
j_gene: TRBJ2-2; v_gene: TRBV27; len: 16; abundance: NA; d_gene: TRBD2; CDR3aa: CASSPQLAGAAGELFF; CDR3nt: TGTGCCAGCAGTCCGCAACTAGCGGGAGCCGCCGGGGAGCTGTTTTTT
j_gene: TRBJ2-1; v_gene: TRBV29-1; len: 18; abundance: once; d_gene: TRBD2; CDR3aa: CSVRVGTNRLSSYNEQFF; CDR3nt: TGCAGCGTTCGGGTCGGGACTAACCGTCTAAGCTCCTACAATGAGCAGTTCTTC
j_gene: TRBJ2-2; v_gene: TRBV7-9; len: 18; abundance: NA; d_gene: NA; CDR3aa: CASSLVPADPLRGGELFF; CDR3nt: TGTGCCAGCAGCTTAGTTCCGGCGGACCCACTTAGGGGCGGGGAGCTGTTTTTT
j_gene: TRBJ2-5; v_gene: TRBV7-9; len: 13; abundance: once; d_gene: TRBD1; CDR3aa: CASSRQGQETQYF; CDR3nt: TGTGCCAGCAGCCGACAGGGACAAGAGACCCAGTACTTC
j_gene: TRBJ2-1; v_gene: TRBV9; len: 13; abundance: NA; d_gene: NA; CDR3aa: CASSTPPYNEQFF; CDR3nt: TGTGCCAGCAGCACACCTCCATACAATGAGCAGTTCTTC
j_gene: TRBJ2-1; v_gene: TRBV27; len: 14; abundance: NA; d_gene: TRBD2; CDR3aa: CASSLAGVIWEQFF; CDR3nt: TGTGCCAGCAGTTTAGCGGGAGTAATATGGGAGCAGTTCTTC
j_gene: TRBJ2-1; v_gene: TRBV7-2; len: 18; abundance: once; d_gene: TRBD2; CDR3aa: CASSSRTSGSGFYNEQFF; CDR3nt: TGTGCCAGCAGCTCTCGGACTAGCGGGAGTGGTTTCTACAATGAGCAGTTCTTC
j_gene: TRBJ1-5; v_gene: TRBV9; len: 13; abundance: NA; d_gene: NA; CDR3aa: CASSPWPNQPQHF; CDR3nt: TGTGCCAGCAGCCCCTGGCCCAATCAGCCCCAGCATTTT
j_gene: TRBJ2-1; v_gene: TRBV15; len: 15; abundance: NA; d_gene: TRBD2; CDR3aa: CATSELAGDLGEQFF; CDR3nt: TGTGCCACCAGCGAACTAGCGGGAGATCTAGGTGAGCAGTTCTTC
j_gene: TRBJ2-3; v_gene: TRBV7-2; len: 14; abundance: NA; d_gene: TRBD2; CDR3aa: CASSFGGFTDTQYF; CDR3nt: TGTGCCAGCAGCTTCGGGGGGTTCACAGATACGCAGTATTTT
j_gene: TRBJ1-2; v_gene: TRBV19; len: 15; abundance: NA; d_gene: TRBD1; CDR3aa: CASSPGQGFYYGYTF; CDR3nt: TGTGCCAGTAGTCCGGGACAGGGTTTTTACTATGGCTACACCTTC
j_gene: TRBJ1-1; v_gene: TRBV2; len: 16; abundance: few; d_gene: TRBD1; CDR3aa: CASSDPRGRMNTEAFF; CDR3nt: TGTGCCAGCAGTGATCCCAGGGGGCGCATGAACACTGAAGCTTTCTTT
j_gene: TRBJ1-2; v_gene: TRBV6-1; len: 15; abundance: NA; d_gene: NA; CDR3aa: CASSESTGPSYGYTF; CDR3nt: TGTGCCAGCAGTGAATCGACAGGACCATCCTATGGCTACACCTTC
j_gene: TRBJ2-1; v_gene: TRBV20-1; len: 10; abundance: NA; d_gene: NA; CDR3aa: CNAALGEQFF; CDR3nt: TGCAATGCTGCCCTCGGTGAGCAGTTCTTC
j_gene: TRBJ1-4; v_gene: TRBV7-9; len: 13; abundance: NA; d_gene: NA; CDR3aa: CASSPNSNEKLFF; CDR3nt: TGTGCCAGCAGCCCCAACAGTAATGAAAAACTGTTTTTT
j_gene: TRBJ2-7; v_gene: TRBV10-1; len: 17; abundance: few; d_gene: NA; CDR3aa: CANDRRLWTKTTYEQYF; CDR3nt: TGCGCCAACGACCGCCGACTTTGGACAAAAACGACCTACGAGCAGTACTTC
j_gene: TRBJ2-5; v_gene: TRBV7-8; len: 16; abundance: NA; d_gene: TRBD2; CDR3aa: CASSFLAGDVGKTQYF; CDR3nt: TGTGCCAGCAGCTTCCTAGCGGGAGATGTCGGAAAGACCCAGTACTTC
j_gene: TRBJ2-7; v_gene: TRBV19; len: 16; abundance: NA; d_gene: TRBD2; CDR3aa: CASSIGLAGGSYEQYF; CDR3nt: TGTGCCAGTAGTATAGGACTAGCGGGAGGTTCCTACGAGCAGTACTTC
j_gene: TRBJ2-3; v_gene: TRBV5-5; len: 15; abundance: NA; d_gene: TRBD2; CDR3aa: CASSFLSGSTDTQYF; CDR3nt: TGTGCCAGCAGCTTCCTTAGCGGGAGCACAGATACGCAGTATTTT
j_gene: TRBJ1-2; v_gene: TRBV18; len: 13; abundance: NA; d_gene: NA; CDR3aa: CASSPRGTYGYTF; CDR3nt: TGTGCCAGCTCACCACGGGGCACCTATGGCTACACCTTC
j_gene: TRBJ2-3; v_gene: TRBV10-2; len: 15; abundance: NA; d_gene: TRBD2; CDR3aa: CASSSTSGRGDTQYF; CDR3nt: TGCGCCAGCTCCTCGACTAGCGGGAGAGGAGATACGCAGTATTTT
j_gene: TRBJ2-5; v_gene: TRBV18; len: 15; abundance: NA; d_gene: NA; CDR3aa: CASSPYPGAGETQYF; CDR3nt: TGTGCCAGCTCACCATACCCAGGGGCAGGGGAGACCCAGTACTTC
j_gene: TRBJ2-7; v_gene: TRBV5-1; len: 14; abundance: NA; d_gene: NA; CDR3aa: CASREGQLGFEQYF; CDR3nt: TGCGCCAGCAGGGAGGGGCAGCTGGGGTTCGAGCAGTACTTC
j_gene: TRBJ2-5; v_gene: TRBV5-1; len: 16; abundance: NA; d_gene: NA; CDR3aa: CASSLWLARPQETQYF; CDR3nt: TGCGCCAGCAGCTTGTGGCTAGCGAGACCTCAAGAGACCCAGTACTTC
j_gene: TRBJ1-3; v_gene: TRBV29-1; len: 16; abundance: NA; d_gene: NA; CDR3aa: CSVELKAALSGNTIYF; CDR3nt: TGCAGCGTTGAGCTAAAGGCAGCGCTCTCTGGAAACACCATATATTTT
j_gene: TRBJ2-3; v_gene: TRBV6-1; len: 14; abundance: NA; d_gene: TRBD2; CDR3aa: CASRGWREADTQYF; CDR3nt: TGTGCCAGCAGGGGGTGGCGGGAGGCAGATACGCAGTATTTT
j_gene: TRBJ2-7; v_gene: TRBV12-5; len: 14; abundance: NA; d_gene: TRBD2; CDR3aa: CASALQRGAYEQYF; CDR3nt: TGTGCTAGTGCCCTTCAGCGGGGGGCCTACGAGCAGTACTTC
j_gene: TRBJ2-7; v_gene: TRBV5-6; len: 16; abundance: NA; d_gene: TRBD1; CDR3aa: CASSSGQGRSSYEQYF; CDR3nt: TGTGCCAGCAGTTCCGGACAGGGGCGCAGCTCCTACGAGCAGTACTTC
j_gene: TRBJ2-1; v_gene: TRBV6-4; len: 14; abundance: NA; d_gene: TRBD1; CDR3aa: CASRPGQGFNEQFF; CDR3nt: TGTGCCAGCAGACCGGGACAGGGGTTTAATGAGCAGTTCTTC
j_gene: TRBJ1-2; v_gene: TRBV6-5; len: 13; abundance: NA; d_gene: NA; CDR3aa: CASSLTGGYGYTF; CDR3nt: TGTGCCAGCAGCCTGACAGGCGGCTATGGCTACACCTTC
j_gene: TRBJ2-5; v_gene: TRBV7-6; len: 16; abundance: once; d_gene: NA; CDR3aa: CASSLLTAPYQETQYF; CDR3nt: TGTGCCAGCAGCCTCTTGACAGCCCCGTACCAAGAGACCCAGTACTTC
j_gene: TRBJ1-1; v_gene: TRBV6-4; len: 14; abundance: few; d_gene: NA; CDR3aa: CASSDSTENTEAFF; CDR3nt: TGTGCCAGCAGTGACTCGACAGAGAACACTGAAGCTTTCTTT
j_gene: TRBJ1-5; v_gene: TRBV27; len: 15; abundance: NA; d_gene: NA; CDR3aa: CASSLSGSGNQPQHF; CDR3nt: TGTGCCAGCAGTTTATCGGGGAGCGGCAATCAGCCCCAGCATTTT
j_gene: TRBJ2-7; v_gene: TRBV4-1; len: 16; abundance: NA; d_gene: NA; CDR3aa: CASSQDRRGGSYEQYF; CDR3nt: TGCGCCAGCAGCCAAGATAGGCGGGGCGGTTCCTACGAGCAGTACTTC
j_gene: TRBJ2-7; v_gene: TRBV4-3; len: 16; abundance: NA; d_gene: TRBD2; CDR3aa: CASSQGLAGAAGEQYF; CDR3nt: TGCGCCAGCAGCCAAGGACTAGCGGGAGCGGCTGGCGAGCAGTACTTC
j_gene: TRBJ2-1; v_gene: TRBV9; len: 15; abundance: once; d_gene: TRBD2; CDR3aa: CASSLRAGGPREQFF; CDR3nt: TGTGCCAGCAGCCTACGGGCGGGAGGGCCCCGAGAGCAGTTCTTC
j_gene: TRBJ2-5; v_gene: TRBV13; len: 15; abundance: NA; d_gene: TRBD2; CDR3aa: CASSPPGWEGETQYF; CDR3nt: TGTGCCAGCAGCCCACCGGGCTGGGAGGGAGAGACCCAGTACTTC
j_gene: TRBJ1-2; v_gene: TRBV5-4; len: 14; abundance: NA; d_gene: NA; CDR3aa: CAIQQGKANYGYTF; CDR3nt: TGTGCCATCCAACAGGGCAAAGCTAACTATGGCTACACCTTC
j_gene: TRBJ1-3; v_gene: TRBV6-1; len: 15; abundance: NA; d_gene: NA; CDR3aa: CASSELGGSGNTIYF; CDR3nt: TGTGCCAGCAGTGAACTCGGGGGCTCTGGAAACACCATATATTTT
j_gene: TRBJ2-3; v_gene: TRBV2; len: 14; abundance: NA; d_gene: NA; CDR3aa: CASSVPGDTDTQYF; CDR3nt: TGTGCCAGCAGTGTCCCGGGGGACACAGATACGCAGTATTTT
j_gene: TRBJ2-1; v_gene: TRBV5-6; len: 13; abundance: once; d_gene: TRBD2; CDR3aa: CASSITSGSEQFF; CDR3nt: TGTGCCAGCAGCATAACTAGCGGGAGCGAGCAGTTCTTC
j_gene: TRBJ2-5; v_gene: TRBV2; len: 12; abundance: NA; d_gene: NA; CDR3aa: CASKQGLETQYF; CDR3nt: TGTGCCAGCAAGCAGGGTCTGGAGACCCAGTACTTC
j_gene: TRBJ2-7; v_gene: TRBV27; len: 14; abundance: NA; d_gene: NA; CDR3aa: CASSSVGTTYEQYF; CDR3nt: TGTGCCAGCAGTTCGGTCGGGACAACCTACGAGCAGTACTTC
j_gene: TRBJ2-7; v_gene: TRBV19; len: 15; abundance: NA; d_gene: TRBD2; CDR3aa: CASSISASGAYEQYF; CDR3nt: TGTGCCAGTAGTATATCGGCTAGCGGGGCCTACGAGCAGTACTTC